The clone carrying this TCR beta chain was counted a few times. The record originates from a study of molecular identifiers for immune sequencing clone quantification. CDR1 and CDR2 from the germline V gene are SQVTM and ANQGSEA. The CDR3 sequence is 14 residues long. V lost 4 bases to trimming and J lost 2 bases, with 15 bases between them. Sorting was used to obtain naive CD8 T cells (CD8+CD4-CCR7+CD45RA+). Each CDR3 protein gets one entry after TCRdb re-called the PCR reads with MiXCR. The table includes 460,000 or so distinct CDR3 sequences, 25% detected once. What was sequenced was naive CD8+ T cells from blood, with Jurkat cell RNA spiked in. Regarding subset: FACS-sorted CD8+CD4-CCR7+CD45RA+ naive T cells. V usage is TRBV29-1 and J usage is TRBJ2-7; D might be TRBD2 (6 bases). This receptor was taken from a human donor in good health. Some libraries in this study had Jurkat cell RNA spiked in. CDR3 region: CSVGSGLGPYEQYF. The DNA for the CDR3 is TGCAGCGTTGGTAGCGGCCTGGGCCCCTACGAGCAGTACTTC.